This T cell receptor beta chain was obtained from a study of T cells in Graves' hyperthyroidism and ophthalmopathy. Authors of the study amplified TCR beta CDR3 regions from RNA transcripts. During a first-round RT-PCR of the TCR CDR3, the HTBI primer set was used. TCRdb itself ran the multiplex PCR reads through MiXCR, one entry per CDR3 protein. The repertoire holds 400,000 to 550,000 distinct CDR3 sequences, with approximately 24% as singletons. Germline V gives CDR1 MNHNS, CDR2 SASEGT. The CDR3 runs to 13 residues. Trimming left V 4 bases short and J 6 bases short, with 9 bases between. The material sequenced was blood. The source of this sequence is a woman aged 30 to 39 with Graves' ophthalmopathy. The chain has TRBV6-1 and TRBJ2-2; unclear D gene. The CDR3 nucleotides read TGTGCCAGCAGTGGCAGCGATTCCGGGGAGCTGTTTTTT. The encoded protein is CASSGSDSGELFF.